These 7 T cell receptor beta chains originate from one sample sequenced in a study of blood T cell repertoires in COVID-19. The assay was immunoSEQ multiplex PCR, and TCRdb's table has in-frame clones only and misses some. Of 100,000 or so clones listed, around 90% are singletons. The source material was peripheral blood. The receptors originated from a woman aged 60 to 75 with acute or convalescent COVID-19.

Points on this clone: The junction shows a germline mismatch at one end, possibly a read error. This sequence joins TRBV6-2 or TRBV6-3 and TRBJ2-7, with a tentative D call TRBD2 (5 bases). The CDR3 is 14 amino acids. The germline CDR1 and CDR2 sequences are MNHEY and SVGEGT. The CDR3 DNA is TGTGCCAGCAGTTACTCCACGACCTCCGACGGGATAAACTTC. As protein: CASSYSTTSDGINF.

The genes are TRBV21-1 and TRBJ2-7; the table calls TRBD1, which could not be checked here. TRBV21-1 has pseudogene status. The CDR3 length is 16 residues. The DNA for the CDR3 is TGTGCCAGCAGCAAAGGAGACAGAGATTGCTTTAACGAGCAGTACGTC. This sequence encodes CASSKGDRDCFNEQYV.

The genes are TRBV9 and TRBJ1-1; 7 nucleotides align to TRBD1. There are 15 residues in the CDR3. With 4 bases clipped from V and 2 bases from J, the junction kept 8 bases outside the gene matches. Per the germline V gene, CDR1 is SGDLS and CDR2 is YYNGEE. CDR3 amino acids: CASSSQGQFNTEAFF. The CDR3 nucleotides are TGTGCCAGCAGCTCACAGGGACAGTTTAACACTGAAGCTTTCTTT.

The chain recombines TRBV5-1 with TRBJ2-2; 8 bases line up with TRBD1. The germline CDR1 and CDR2 sequences are SGHRS and YFSETQ. This CDR3 contains 15 residues. V gave up 4 bases and J gave up 3 bases; unmatched junction bases: 5. This CDR3 is CASSPGQADTGELFF. The CDR3 region has the DNA TGCGCCAGCAGCCCGGGACAGGCAGACACCGGGGAGCTGTTTTTT. The full variable domain, with the rest looked up from reference TRBV5-1 and TRBJ2-2, is KAGVTQTPRYLIKTRGQQVTLSCSPISGHRSVSWYQQTPGQGLQFLFEYFSETQRNKGNFPGRFSGRQFSNSRSEMNVSTLELGDSALYLCASSPGQADTGELFFGEGSRLTVL.

This sequence joins TRBV27 and TRBJ1-2; 8 positions agree with TRBD1. After removal of 3 bases from V and 4 bases from J, the junction contained 1 base not matched to a gene. From germline, CDR1 is MNHEY and CDR2 SMNVEV (reference sequence). This CDR3 contains 13 residues. CDR3 nucleotides: TGTGCCAGCAGTTTGGACAGGGCCTATGGCTACACCTTC. This sequence encodes CASSLDRAYGYTF.

There are a few counts of this clone. The genes are TRBV7-3 and TRBJ2-1, with TRBD1 identical over 8 bases. This CDR3 contains 13 residues. The V and J ends lost 0 bases and 10 bases, in that order; junction bases with no gene match: 2. Germline V gives CDR1 SGHTA, CDR2 FQGTGA. CDR3 residues: CASSLTRGREQFF. CDR3 coding DNA: TGTGCCAGCAGCTTAACCAGGGGGCGAGAGCAGTTCTTC. The whole variable domain, remainder taken from reference TRBV7-3 and TRBJ2-1, is GAGVSQTPSNKVTEKGKYVELRCDPISGHTALYWYRQSLGQGPEFLIYFQGTGAADDSGLPNDRFFAVRPEGSVSTLKIQRTERGDSAVYLCASSLTRGREQFFGPGTRLTVL.

V gene TRBV19 combines with J gene TRBJ1-2; maybe TRBD1 (5 bases). V gave up 6 bases and J gave up 4 bases, with 12 bases separating them. Germline CDR1 reads LNHDA; CDR2 reads SQIVND (reference sequence). This CDR3 spans 13 amino acids. CDR3 sequence: CASRTQDLYGYTF. Written as DNA, the CDR3 is TGTGCCAGTAGGACACAGGACCTCTATGGCTACACCTTC.